This is a list of T cell receptor beta chains from one sample in a study of T cell responses to AZD1222 COVID-19 vaccine. The method was immunoSEQ multiplex PCR; TCRdb's version includes in-frame clones alone and lacks a portion of them. The sample has more than 150,000 clones, roughly 92% seen once; the top ten hold 1.5% to 2%. The specimen comprised peripheral blood, sampled 28 days after the second AZD1222 dose. The source of these receptors is an adult who received the AZD1222 COVID-19 vaccine. Each CDR3 is given with its conserved first and last residue. D genes are given only for firm matches. Rows give clone size only sometimes, using once, few, many, or a class for an expanded clone.

v_call,j_call,d_call,clone_size,cdr3_nt,cdr3_aa
TRBV18,TRBJ2-5,-,-,TGTGCCAGCTCACCGGAAGGGGAAGAGACCCAGTACTTC,CASSPEGEETQYF
TRBV2,TRBJ2-7,TRBD2,-,TGTGCCAGCACGGGACTAGCGGGAGGTGTCTCCTACGAGCAGTACTTC,CASTGLAGGVSYEQYF
TRBV15,TRBJ1-3,-,-,TGTGCCACCAGCAGACCGTCGGCCCCGAGCTCTGGAAACACCATATATTTT,CATSRPSAPSSGNTIYF
TRBV19,TRBJ1-4,-,-,TGTGCCAGTAGTCTTTACATCCAGGGAAATCCTAATGAAAAACTGTTTTTT,CASSLYIQGNPNEKLFF
TRBV5-4,TRBJ1-6,-,-,TGTGCCAGCAGCTTGGACCAGGGGCGATACTCACCCCTCCACTTT,CASSLDQGRYSPLHF
TRBV27,TRBJ1-1,-,once,TGTGCCAGCACGGGCCAGAACACTGAAGCTTTCTTT,CASTGQNTEAFF
TRBV5-8,TRBJ2-1,TRBD1,-,TGTGCCAGCAGCCCAAGAACAGGGGGCAGTTCCTACAATGAGCAGTTCTTC,CASSPRTGGSSYNEQFF
TRBV24-1,TRBJ2-1,TRBD2,-,TGTGCCACCAGTGATTTCCGGGGGGGCAATGAGCAGTTCTTC,CATSDFRGGNEQFF
TRBV11-2,TRBJ1-1,-,-,TGTGCCAGCAGCCCTAGACGGACAAACATGAACACTGAAGCTTTCTTT,CASSPRRTNMNTEAFF
TRBV10-3,TRBJ1-2,-,once,TGTGCCATCAGTGATGTACCACCGACAGAAAACTATGGCTACACCTTC,CAISDVPPTENYGYTF
TRBV29-1,TRBJ2-1,TRBD1,-,TGCAGCGTTGAAGATCCCGATGACAGGGGCCGAATTGAGTACAATGAGCAGTTCTTC,CSVEDPDDRGRIEYNEQFF
TRBV7-9,TRBJ1-2,-,-,TGTGCCAGCAGCTCCTTATATACTTTAGCTAACTATGGCTACACCTTC,CASSSLYTLANYGYTF
TRBV11-3,TRBJ1-1,-,once,TGTGCCAGCAGCCCCGATCTCCAGGGAGGTCTCACTGAAGCTTTCTTT,CASSPDLQGGLTEAFF
TRBV6-1,TRBJ1-5,-,-,TGTGCCAGCAGTGACCGGGCCCCAGGGATGGGCAATCAGCCCCAGCATTTT,CASSDRAPGMGNQPQHF
TRBV5-6,TRBJ2-3,TRBD2,-,TGTGCCAGCAGCCTAGGGACTAGCGGGGGGCACACAGATACGCAGTATTTT,CASSLGTSGGHTDTQYF
TRBV19,TRBJ1-1,-,-,TGTGCCAGTAGTATAGGCAGGGACACTGAAGCTTTCTTT,CASSIGRDTEAFF
TRBV9,TRBJ1-4,-,-,TGTGCCAGCAGCGTTTCGGGACGGACTAATGAAAAACTGTTTTTT,CASSVSGRTNEKLFF
TRBV12-3/TRBV12-4,TRBJ1-5,TRBD1,-,TGTGCCAGCAGCGGACAGGCAGATCAGCCCCAGCATTTT,CASSGQADQPQHF
TRBV29-1,TRBJ1-6,TRBD1,-,TGCAGCGTTAAACAGGGGTTTAATTCACCCCTCCACTTT,CSVKQGFNSPLHF
TRBV6-2/TRBV6-3,TRBJ1-2,-,-,TGTGCCAGCAGTTACTCGAGGACTGAACCTTACTCCTATGGCTACACCTTC,CASSYSRTEPYSYGYTF
TRBV7-9,TRBJ1-1,-,-,TGTGCCAGCAGGAGGGACAACTTGAACACTGAAGCTTTCTTT,CASRRDNLNTEAFF
TRBV18,TRBJ2-3,-,-,TGTGCCAGCTCACCACCATCAGATCTTAGCACAGATACGCAGTATTTT,CASSPPSDLSTDTQYF
TRBV13,TRBJ1-2,-,-,TGTGCCAGCAGCTTAAAAGGCTCGGAGGGTGGCTACACCTTC,CASSLKGSEGGYTF
TRBV28,TRBJ2-7,TRBD2,-,TGTGCCAGCAGGGGCGGATCTAGCGGGCACGGGGAGCAGTACTTC,CASRGGSSGHGEQYF
TRBV10-1,TRBJ2-1,TRBD2,-,TGCGCCAGCAGTGACTCAGCGGGAGGTCTGAATGAGCAGTTCTTC,CASSDSAGGLNEQFF
TRBV11-2,TRBJ1-1,-,-,TGTGCCAGCAGCTTAGCGCTGAACACTGAAGCTTTCTTT,CASSLALNTEAFF
TRBV7-3,TRBJ2-3,-,-,TGTGCCAGCAGTCTTTCCTCAGATACGCAGTATTTT,CASSLSSDTQYF
TRBV11-2,TRBJ2-2,-,-,TGTGCCAGCAGCTTAGGGCCCCTTGGCACCGGGGAGCTGTTTTTT,CASSLGPLGTGELFF
TRBV11-2,TRBJ2-2,-,-,TGTGCCAGCAGCCCCAATGTGGGGGGGGCGGCCGGGGAGCTGTTTTTT,CASSPNVGGAAGELFF
TRBV6-4,TRBJ1-1,TRBD1,-,TGTGCCAGCAGTGACTCGACAGGGGGAAGGACTGAAGCTTTCTTT,CASSDSTGGRTEAFF
TRBV9,TRBJ2-2,-,-,TGTGCCAGCAGCGTCAGGTTCACCGGGGAGCTGTTTTTT,CASSVRFTGELFF
TRBV7-8,TRBJ1-1,-,once,TGTGCCAGCAGCTTTCCCCGAGGACAGAGAGCTGAAGCTTTCTTT,CASSFPRGQRAEAFF
TRBV6-1,TRBJ1-1,-,-,TGTGCCAGCAGTGATTCGAATATGATGAACACTGAAGCTTTCTTT,CASSDSNMMNTEAFF
TRBV6-5,TRBJ1-5,-,-,TGTGCCAGCAGTTACGGGGAGGGGCATCAGCCCCAGCATTTT,CASSYGEGHQPQHF
TRBV6-4,TRBJ2-3,-,-,TGTGCCAGCAGTGACTCGGCGGGGTCTAGCACAGATACGCAGTATTTT,CASSDSAGSSTDTQYF
TRBV19,TRBJ2-7,TRBD1,-,TGTGCCAGTAGTAGGGGACAGCCCGGCGAGCAGTACTTC,CASSRGQPGEQYF
TRBV12-3/TRBV12-4,TRBJ1-5,-,-,TGTGCCAGCAGTTTGCAGGGAAATCAGCCCCAGCATTTT,CASSLQGNQPQHF
TRBV9,TRBJ1-4,TRBD1,-,TGTGCCAGCAGCGGAAGGACAGGGGTTAATGAAAAACTGTTTTTT,CASSGRTGVNEKLFF
TRBV7-9,TRBJ2-7,TRBD2,-,TGTGCCAGCAGCTCACCGGCGGGACTAGACTCCTACGAGCAGTACTTC,CASSSPAGLDSYEQYF
TRBV5-6,TRBJ1-2,TRBD1,-,TGTGCCAGCAGCTCACGAAGAACCGGGACAGGATTTCTATTTTATGGCTACACCTTC,CASSSRRTGTGFLFYGYTF
TRBV6-5,TRBJ2-3,-,-,TGTGCCAGCGCAGGGAAACCAGATACGCAGTATTTT,CASAGKPDTQYF
TRBV5-6,TRBJ2-7,-,-,TGTGCCAGCAGCTTGGCCTCCTACGAGCAGTACTTC,CASSLASYEQYF
TRBV4-1,TRBJ1-4,-,-,TGCGCCAGCAGCCAATCGCCTGCAACTAATGAAAAACTGTTTTTT,CASSQSPATNEKLFF
TRBV5-1,TRBJ2-1,TRBD2,-,TGCGCCAGCAGCTCGGGACTAGCGGGCCTAGGGAAGCAGTTCTTC,CASSSGLAGLGKQFF
TRBV5-5,TRBJ1-5,-,-,TGTGCCAGCAGCTTGGCCGGAATCAGCAATCAGCCCCAGCATTTT,CASSLAGISNQPQHF
TRBV7-9,TRBJ2-1,TRBD2,-,TGTGCCAGCAATGTAGCGGGAGTCCACAATGAGCAGTTCTTC,CASNVAGVHNEQFF
TRBV13,TRBJ1-4,-,-,TGTGCCAGCAGCTTGGGGCGGATGGCTAATGAAAAACTGTTTTTT,CASSLGRMANEKLFF
TRBV7-9,TRBJ2-5,TRBD2,-,TGTGCCAGCAGCGAAACTCGACTAGCGGGGGTGGGGACCCAGTACTTC,CASSETRLAGVGTQYF
TRBV7-9,TRBJ2-7,-,-,TGTGCCAGCAGCTTAGCCCCACAGGGAAGCTACGAGCAGTACTTC,CASSLAPQGSYEQYF
TRBV7-2,TRBJ2-5,TRBD1,once,TGTGCCAGCAGCTTCGGACAGGGAGAGACCCAGTACTTC,CASSFGQGETQYF
TRBV24-1,TRBJ1-2,-,-,TGTGCCACCAGTGATTCCCGAGGAGATGGCTACACCTTC,CATSDSRGDGYTF
TRBV2,TRBJ1-5,-,-,TGTGCCAGCAGACAGGACTACAATCAGCCCCAGCATTTT,CASRQDYNQPQHF
TRBV9,TRBJ2-1,-,-,TGTGCCAGCAGCGTAGTTCCAGACAATGAGCAGTTCTTC,CASSVVPDNEQFF